The sequence of this TCR beta chain was determined in a study of cytomegalovirus exposure and HLA in healthy donors (dated by TCRdb to the late 2010s). In the study overall: According to a later analysis, the 120 or so validation repertoires were produced on the same platform as the 666 repertoires of the first cohort. To predict cytomegalovirus infection status, the study combined high-throughput TCR immunosequencing, statistical association of individual TCRs with disease status, and machine learning. Besides the first cohort of some 670 subjects, a separate validation cohort made up of over 100 different subjects was used. The aim of the study was to test whether cataloging public T cell receptors could identify signatures of past pathogen exposure. The investigation overall reported the following: A later analysis lacked HLA typing for the validation cohort, so it scored co-occurrence in that cohort across all 120 or so repertoires. Three of the identified cytomegalovirus-associated TCR beta chains were confirmed in vitro to be specific for cytomegalovirus antigens. Across donors, most TCR sequences were observed very rarely, whereas some public TCRs were present in many individuals. Subsequent analysis determined that TCRs grouped into clusters in the first cohort also showed a tendency toward co-occurrence across the approximately 110 validation repertoires, and about 93% of cluster scores exceeded 0. The authors suggested that the approach could potentially be extended to other disease states and immunological phenotypes. The classifier was reported to diagnose cytomegalovirus status with high specificity and sensitivity in both the original cohort and the validation cohort. A total of around 150 TCR beta chains were listed by the study as associated with cytomegalovirus.

The library was obtained by the immunoSEQ multiplex PCR assay. The original methods were these. To diagnose cytomegalovirus status from the catalog of TCR beta chain sequences, a statistical classification framework was built. Here the immuneACCESS table is served through TCRdb, limited to in-frame sequences with V and J called. Missing clones are a known gap in these copies; in checked studies unresolved V genes cover under half, and the rest lacks a known reason. V and J calls and clone size are as listed in that table; D and trimming were resolved from the DNA. Counted in this sample were about 190,000 clones; roughly 83% of them appeared once. In total, the top ten clones hold about 1.5% of the sample. Concerning this clone itself: It has no known antigen specificity. No clone much larger than this one lies a single base away; base qualities are absent.

Donors formed part of the validation cohort, which comprised some 120 subjects and was distinct from the first cohort of 666 subjects. From its cysteine to its phenylalanine, the CDR3 spans 15 amino acids. The entry retains the CDR3 DNA only, 45 bases that are in frame from base 1. The junction shows trimming of 1 base on V and 6 bases on J, plus 12 bases between the germline ends. The germline V gene provides CDR1 SGHAT and CDR2 FQNNGV. The sequencing sample was made of PBMCs. The TCR was taken from a woman aged 18 to 35 in good health and CMV-seronegative. Recombination joined TRBV11-2 with TRBJ2-2; a tentative D call is TRBD2 (6 bases match). The CDR3 amino acid sequence is: CASSLARLGPGELFF. The nucleotides are TGTGCCAGCAGCTTAGCGCGACTAGGGCCCGGGGAGCTGTTTTTT.